The rows below give T cell receptor beta chains drawn from one sample of a study of T cell changes during pregnancy in multiple sclerosis. Assay used: immunoSEQ multiplex PCR; TCRdb lists only in-frame clones, some missing. The sample yields 40,000 to 60,000 clones, about 89% seen once. The starting material was CD8+ T cells from peripheral blood mononuclear cells, obtained after pregnancy. The receptors come from a female donor with multiple sclerosis, enrolled in a pregnancy study. The CDR3 runs from the conserved cysteine through the conserved F or W. The D gene is left open where the match is weak. Rows may omit the clone size; those that give it use once, few, many or a size class.

CDR3 length: 14
D gene: .
V gene: TRBV6-1
J gene: TRBJ1-1
clone size: .
CDR3 protein: CASSEAGSSTEAFF
CDR3 DNA: TGTGCCAGCAGTGAAGCAGGGAGCAGCACTGAAGCTTTCTTT

CDR3 length: 14
D gene: TRBD1
V gene: TRBV27
J gene: TRBJ1-1
clone size: .
CDR3 protein: CASSLSHRGPEAFF
CDR3 DNA: TGTGCCAGCAGTTTAAGTCACAGGGGACCTGAAGCTTTCTTT

CDR3 length: 15
D gene: TRBD1
V gene: TRBV7-3
J gene: TRBJ2-7
clone size: .
CDR3 protein: CASSLIGGQAGEQYF
CDR3 DNA: TGTGCCAGCAGCTTAATAGGGGGACAGGCGGGAGAGCAGTACTTC

CDR3 length: 15
D gene: .
V gene: TRBV2
J gene: TRBJ1-4
clone size: .
CDR3 protein: CASRARQATNEKLFF
CDR3 DNA: TGTGCCAGCAGAGCAAGACAGGCAACTAATGAAAAACTGTTTTTT

CDR3 length: 14
D gene: TRBD1
V gene: TRBV19
J gene: TRBJ2-7
clone size: .
CDR3 protein: CASRGQTSLYEQYF
CDR3 DNA: TGTGCCAGTAGGGGACAGACCTCCCTCTACGAGCAGTACTTC

CDR3 length: 16
D gene: .
V gene: TRBV5-4
J gene: TRBJ1-6
clone size: .
CDR3 protein: CASSLGQVSYNSPLHF
CDR3 DNA: TGTGCCAGCAGCCTCGGACAAGTCTCCTATAATTCACCCCTCCACTTT

CDR3 length: 17
D gene: .
V gene: TRBV5-1
J gene: TRBJ2-3
clone size: .
CDR3 protein: CASSLSSVPTITDTQYF
CDR3 DNA: TGCGCCAGCAGCTTGAGCTCCGTCCCTACGATCACAGATACGCAGTATTTT

CDR3 length: 15
D gene: TRBD1
V gene: TRBV7-6
J gene: TRBJ1-1
clone size: .
CDR3 protein: CASSLAQGVSTEAFF
CDR3 DNA: TGTGCCAGCAGCTTAGCTCAGGGGGTGAGCACTGAAGCTTTCTTT

CDR3 length: 14
D gene: TRBD1
V gene: TRBV9
J gene: TRBJ1-2
clone size: .
CDR3 protein: CASSPGQGHYGYTF
CDR3 DNA: TGTGCCAGCAGCCCAGGACAGGGGCACTATGGCTACACCTTC

CDR3 length: 15
D gene: TRBD1
V gene: TRBV6-5
J gene: TRBJ1-1
clone size: .
CDR3 protein: CASSSGSGQGTEAFF
CDR3 DNA: TGTGCCAGCAGTTCTGGGTCCGGACAGGGTACTGAAGCTTTCTTT

CDR3 length: 14
D gene: .
V gene: TRBV25-1
J gene: TRBJ1-4
clone size: .
CDR3 protein: CASSEEWGGEKLFF
CDR3 DNA: TGTGCCAGCAGTGAAGAGTGGGGAGGTGAAAAACTGTTTTTT

CDR3 length: 19
D gene: TRBD2
V gene: TRBV4-1
J gene: TRBJ2-7
clone size: .
CDR3 protein: CASSRSEGTSGGTIYEQYF
CDR3 DNA: TGCGCCAGCAGCCGCTCCGAGGGGACTAGCGGGGGGACCATCTACGAGCAGTACTTC

CDR3 length: 15
D gene: .
V gene: TRBV5-1
J gene: TRBJ2-1
clone size: .
CDR3 protein: CASSLEWFSSGEQFF
CDR3 DNA: TGCGCCAGCAGCTTGGAGTGGTTTTCCTCCGGGGAGCAGTTCTTC

CDR3 length: 14
D gene: .
V gene: TRBV9
J gene: TRBJ2-5
clone size: once
CDR3 protein: CASSVAGVPETQYF
CDR3 DNA: TGTGCCAGCAGCGTAGCAGGGGTGCCGGAGACCCAGTACTTC

CDR3 length: 16
D gene: TRBD1
V gene: TRBV6-4
J gene: TRBJ2-1
clone size: .
CDR3 protein: CASSDSAGTGNDEQFF
CDR3 DNA: TGTGCCAGCAGTGACTCGGCCGGGACAGGGAACGATGAGCAGTTCTTC

CDR3 length: 14
D gene: .
V gene: TRBV15
J gene: TRBJ2-1
clone size: .
CDR3 protein: CATLSTRGSGEQFF
CDR3 DNA: TGTGCCACTCTCAGTACCAGGGGAAGCGGTGAGCAGTTCTTC

CDR3 length: 18
D gene: TRBD2
V gene: TRBV4-2
J gene: TRBJ2-1
clone size: .
CDR3 protein: CASSQEGRASGGGNEQFF
CDR3 DNA: TGTGCCAGCAGCCAAGAAGGACGAGCTAGCGGGGGGGGTAATGAGCAGTTCTTC

CDR3 length: 14
D gene: .
V gene: TRBV27
J gene: TRBJ2-1
clone size: .
CDR3 protein: CASSLSSGVNEQFF
CDR3 DNA: TGTGCCAGCAGTTTATCATCCGGGGTCAATGAGCAGTTCTTC

CDR3 length: 17
D gene: TRBD1
V gene: TRBV7-9
J gene: TRBJ2-7
clone size: .
CDR3 protein: CASSFLIGRDRAYEQYF
CDR3 DNA: TGTGCCAGCAGCTTTTTGATTGGTCGGGACAGAGCCTACGAGCAGTACTTC

CDR3 length: 16
D gene: .
V gene: TRBV6-5
J gene: TRBJ1-4
clone size: .
CDR3 protein: CASSYNGGSTNEKLFF
CDR3 DNA: TGTGCCAGCAGTTATAACGGGGGATCAACTAATGAAAAACTGTTTTTT

CDR3 length: 15
D gene: .
V gene: TRBV19
J gene: TRBJ2-5
clone size: .
CDR3 protein: CASSPGGADQETQYF
CDR3 DNA: TGTGCCAGTAGCCCGGGGGGCGCAGATCAAGAGACCCAGTACTTC

CDR3 length: 15
D gene: TRBD1
V gene: TRBV6-5
J gene: TRBJ1-5
clone size: .
CDR3 protein: CASSYGTGSNQPQHF
CDR3 DNA: TGTGCCAGCAGTTACGGGACAGGTAGCAATCAGCCCCAGCATTTT

CDR3 length: 19
D gene: TRBD1
V gene: TRBV13
J gene: TRBJ2-6
clone size: .
CDR3 protein: CASSLVSGGKGAGANVLTF
CDR3 DNA: TGTGCCAGCAGCCTCGTTTCAGGGGGCAAAGGGGCTGGGGCCAACGTCCTGACTTTC

CDR3 length: 13
D gene: TRBD1
V gene: TRBV15
J gene: TRBJ1-3
clone size: .
CDR3 protein: CATSMTGLDTIYF
CDR3 DNA: TGTGCCACCAGCATGACAGGGTTGGACACCATATATTTT

CDR3 length: 16
D gene: .
V gene: TRBV9
J gene: TRBJ1-1
clone size: .
CDR3 protein: CASSAHPGKGNTEAFF
CDR3 DNA: TGTGCCAGCAGCGCCCATCCGGGGAAGGGAAACACTGAAGCTTTCTTT

CDR3 length: 15
D gene: TRBD1
V gene: TRBV18
J gene: TRBJ2-7
clone size: once
CDR3 protein: CASSPGTGGTYEQYF
CDR3 DNA: TGTGCCAGCTCACCCGGGACAGGGGGTACCTACGAGCAGTACTTC

CDR3 length: 17
D gene: .
V gene: TRBV27
J gene: TRBJ1-6
clone size: .
CDR3 protein: CASSLWPESSYNSPLHF
CDR3 DNA: TGTGCCAGCAGTTTATGGCCGGAGAGCTCCTATAATTCACCCCTCCACTTT

CDR3 length: 13
D gene: .
V gene: TRBV6-4
J gene: TRBJ1-4
clone size: .
CDR3 protein: CASSNGANEKLFF
CDR3 DNA: TGTGCCAGCAGTAACGGGGCTAATGAAAAACTGTTTTTT

CDR3 length: 13
D gene: .
V gene: TRBV7-9
J gene: TRBJ2-1
clone size: once
CDR3 protein: CASSPGTGSGKFF
CDR3 DNA: TGTGCCAGCAGCCCCGGAACGGGCTCCGGGAAGTTCTTC

CDR3 length: 11
D gene: .
V gene: TRBV5-6
J gene: TRBJ1-1
clone size: .
CDR3 protein: CASHGNTEAFF
CDR3 DNA: TGTGCCAGCCACGGGAACACTGAAGCTTTCTTT

CDR3 length: 13
D gene: .
V gene: TRBV13
J gene: TRBJ2-5
clone size: .
CDR3 protein: CASSERLEETQYF
CDR3 DNA: TGTGCCAGCAGCGAGCGACTCGAAGAGACCCAGTACTTC

CDR3 length: 14
D gene: .
V gene: TRBV5-1
J gene: TRBJ2-7
clone size: .
CDR3 protein: CASKLEPPSYEQYF
CDR3 DNA: TGCGCCAGCAAGCTCGAGCCCCCCTCCTACGAGCAGTACTTC

CDR3 length: 13
D gene: TRBD1
V gene: TRBV27
J gene: TRBJ2-3
clone size: .
CDR3 protein: CASSPGTGDYRYF
CDR3 DNA: TGTGCCAGCAGCCCCGGGACAGGGGATTATCGGTATTTT

CDR3 length: 12
D gene: .
V gene: TRBV4-1
J gene: TRBJ2-7
clone size: .
CDR3 protein: CASSADSYEQYF
CDR3 DNA: TGCGCCAGCAGCGCGGACAGCTACGAGCAGTACTTC

CDR3 length: 18
D gene: TRBD2
V gene: TRBV4-1
J gene: TRBJ2-2
clone size: .
CDR3 protein: CASSQHLSGLVSSGELFF
CDR3 DNA: TGCGCCAGCAGCCAACACCTTTCGGGACTAGTCAGTTCCGGGGAGCTGTTTTTT

CDR3 length: 15
D gene: .
V gene: TRBV7-3
J gene: TRBJ2-3
clone size: .
CDR3 protein: CASSWTDRHTDTQYF
CDR3 DNA: TGTGCCAGCAGCTGGACTGACAGGCACACAGATACGCAGTATTTT

CDR3 length: 14
D gene: TRBD1
V gene: TRBV27
J gene: TRBJ2-5
clone size: .
CDR3 protein: CASRDRGKEETQYF
CDR3 DNA: TGTGCCAGCCGGGACAGGGGTAAGGAGGAGACCCAGTACTTC

CDR3 length: 16
D gene: .
V gene: TRBV4-1
J gene: TRBJ2-1
clone size: .
CDR3 protein: CASSQVSSLAYNEQFF
CDR3 DNA: TGCGCCAGCAGCCAAGTGAGCTCACTGGCCTACAATGAGCAGTTCTTC

CDR3 length: 16
D gene: .
V gene: TRBV6-4
J gene: TRBJ2-5
clone size: .
CDR3 protein: CASSDPTGRSGGTQYF
CDR3 DNA: TGTGCCAGCAGTGACCCGACAGGGAGATCCGGGGGGACCCAGTACTTC

CDR3 length: 13
D gene: .
V gene: TRBV5-5
J gene: TRBJ1-6
clone size: .
CDR3 protein: CASSYNADSPLHF
CDR3 DNA: TGTGCCAGCAGCTACAATGCGGATTCACCCCTCCACTTT

CDR3 length: 15
D gene: TRBD1
V gene: TRBV7-8
J gene: TRBJ2-2
clone size: .
CDR3 protein: CASSHGQGNTGELFF
CDR3 DNA: TGTGCCAGCAGCCACGGACAGGGGAACACCGGGGAGCTGTTTTTT

CDR3 length: 15
D gene: .
V gene: TRBV7-9
J gene: TRBJ1-3
clone size: .
CDR3 protein: CASSFPGGTGNTIYF
CDR3 DNA: TGTGCCAGCAGCTTTCCGGGGGGTACTGGAAACACCATATATTTT

CDR3 length: 19
D gene: TRBD2
V gene: TRBV10-3
J gene: TRBJ2-4
clone size: .
CDR3 protein: CAISESPPGLAGWRNIQYF
CDR3 DNA: TGTGCCATCAGTGAGTCCCCCCCGGGACTAGCGGGGTGGAGGAACATTCAGTACTTC

CDR3 length: 13
D gene: .
V gene: TRBV5-6
J gene: TRBJ1-1
clone size: .
CDR3 protein: CASSPSTGTEAFF
CDR3 DNA: TGTGCCAGCAGCCCTTCTACGGGCACTGAAGCTTTCTTT

CDR3 length: 12
D gene: TRBD1
V gene: TRBV19
J gene: TRBJ1-2
clone size: .
CDR3 protein: CASENTGGGYTF
CDR3 DNA: TGTGCCAGCGAAAATACAGGGGGAGGCTACACCTTC

CDR3 length: 16
D gene: .
V gene: TRBV11-2
J gene: TRBJ2-5
clone size: .
CDR3 protein: CASSFRGLRGMLTQYF
CDR3 DNA: TGTGCCAGCAGCTTTAGGGGACTGCGCGGAATGTTGACCCAGTACTTC

CDR3 length: 18
D gene: .
V gene: TRBV1
J gene: TRBJ1-4
clone size: .
CDR3 protein: CTSSQGGQGLATNEKLFF
CDR3 DNA: TGCACCAGCAGCCAGGGAGGGCAGGGGCTTGCAACTAATGAAAAACTGTTTTTT

CDR3 length: 15
D gene: .
V gene: TRBV6-5
J gene: TRBJ1-2
clone size: .
CDR3 protein: CASSYGGETNYGYTF
CDR3 DNA: TGTGCCAGCAGTTACGGGGGGGAAACTAACTATGGCTACACCTTC

CDR3 length: 14
D gene: .
V gene: TRBV15
J gene: TRBJ1-2
clone size: .
CDR3 protein: CATRSGSNAYGYTF
CDR3 DNA: TGTGCCACCAGGTCAGGGTCCAACGCGTATGGCTACACCTTC

CDR3 length: 14
D gene: .
V gene: TRBV4-1
J gene: TRBJ1-2
clone size: .
CDR3 protein: CASSQVNTAYGYTF
CDR3 DNA: TGCGCCAGCAGCCAAGTTAACACAGCCTATGGCTACACCTTC

CDR3 length: 14
D gene: .
V gene: TRBV7-3
J gene: TRBJ2-2
clone size: .
CDR3 protein: CASSPALGTGELFF
CDR3 DNA: TGTGCCAGCAGCCCGGCGCTAGGTACCGGGGAGCTGTTTTTT

CDR3 length: 15
D gene: TRBD2
V gene: TRBV27
J gene: TRBJ2-3
clone size: .
CDR3 protein: CASSLSGGAIDTQYF
CDR3 DNA: TGTGCCAGCAGTTTGAGCGGGGGGGCGATAGATACGCAGTATTTT

CDR3 length: 16
D gene: .
V gene: TRBV11-2
J gene: TRBJ2-5
clone size: .
CDR3 protein: CASSLVPRGPEETQYF
CDR3 DNA: TGTGCCAGCAGCTTAGTGCCCAGGGGCCCCGAAGAGACCCAGTACTTC

CDR3 length: 14
D gene: .
V gene: TRBV5-5
J gene: TRBJ2-7
clone size: .
CDR3 protein: CASSWDMGAYEQYF
CDR3 DNA: TGTGCCAGCAGCTGGGACATGGGAGCCTACGAGCAGTACTTC

CDR3 length: 16
D gene: TRBD2
V gene: TRBV5-1
J gene: TRBJ2-3
clone size: .
CDR3 protein: CASSWGLAGSTDTQYF
CDR3 DNA: TGCGCCAGCAGCTGGGGACTAGCGGGGAGCACAGATACGCAGTATTTT

CDR3 length: 14
D gene: TRBD1
V gene: TRBV7-2
J gene: TRBJ1-2
clone size: .
CDR3 protein: CASSLVGTDYGYTF
CDR3 DNA: TGTGCCAGCAGCTTAGTTGGGACAGACTATGGCTACACCTTC

CDR3 length: 14
D gene: .
V gene: TRBV6-1
J gene: TRBJ1-5
clone size: .
CDR3 protein: CASSDGARGQPQHF
CDR3 DNA: TGTGCCAGCAGTGACGGTGCTCGGGGTCAGCCCCAGCATTTT

CDR3 length: 14
D gene: .
V gene: TRBV9
J gene: TRBJ2-3
clone size: .
CDR3 protein: CASSVEGSTDTQYF
CDR3 DNA: TGTGCCAGCAGCGTAGAGGGGAGCACAGATACGCAGTATTTT

CDR3 length: 13
D gene: TRBD1
V gene: TRBV30
J gene: TRBJ2-5
clone size: once
CDR3 protein: CAWNRGPQETQYF
CDR3 DNA: TGTGCCTGGAACAGGGGGCCCCAAGAGACCCAGTACTTC